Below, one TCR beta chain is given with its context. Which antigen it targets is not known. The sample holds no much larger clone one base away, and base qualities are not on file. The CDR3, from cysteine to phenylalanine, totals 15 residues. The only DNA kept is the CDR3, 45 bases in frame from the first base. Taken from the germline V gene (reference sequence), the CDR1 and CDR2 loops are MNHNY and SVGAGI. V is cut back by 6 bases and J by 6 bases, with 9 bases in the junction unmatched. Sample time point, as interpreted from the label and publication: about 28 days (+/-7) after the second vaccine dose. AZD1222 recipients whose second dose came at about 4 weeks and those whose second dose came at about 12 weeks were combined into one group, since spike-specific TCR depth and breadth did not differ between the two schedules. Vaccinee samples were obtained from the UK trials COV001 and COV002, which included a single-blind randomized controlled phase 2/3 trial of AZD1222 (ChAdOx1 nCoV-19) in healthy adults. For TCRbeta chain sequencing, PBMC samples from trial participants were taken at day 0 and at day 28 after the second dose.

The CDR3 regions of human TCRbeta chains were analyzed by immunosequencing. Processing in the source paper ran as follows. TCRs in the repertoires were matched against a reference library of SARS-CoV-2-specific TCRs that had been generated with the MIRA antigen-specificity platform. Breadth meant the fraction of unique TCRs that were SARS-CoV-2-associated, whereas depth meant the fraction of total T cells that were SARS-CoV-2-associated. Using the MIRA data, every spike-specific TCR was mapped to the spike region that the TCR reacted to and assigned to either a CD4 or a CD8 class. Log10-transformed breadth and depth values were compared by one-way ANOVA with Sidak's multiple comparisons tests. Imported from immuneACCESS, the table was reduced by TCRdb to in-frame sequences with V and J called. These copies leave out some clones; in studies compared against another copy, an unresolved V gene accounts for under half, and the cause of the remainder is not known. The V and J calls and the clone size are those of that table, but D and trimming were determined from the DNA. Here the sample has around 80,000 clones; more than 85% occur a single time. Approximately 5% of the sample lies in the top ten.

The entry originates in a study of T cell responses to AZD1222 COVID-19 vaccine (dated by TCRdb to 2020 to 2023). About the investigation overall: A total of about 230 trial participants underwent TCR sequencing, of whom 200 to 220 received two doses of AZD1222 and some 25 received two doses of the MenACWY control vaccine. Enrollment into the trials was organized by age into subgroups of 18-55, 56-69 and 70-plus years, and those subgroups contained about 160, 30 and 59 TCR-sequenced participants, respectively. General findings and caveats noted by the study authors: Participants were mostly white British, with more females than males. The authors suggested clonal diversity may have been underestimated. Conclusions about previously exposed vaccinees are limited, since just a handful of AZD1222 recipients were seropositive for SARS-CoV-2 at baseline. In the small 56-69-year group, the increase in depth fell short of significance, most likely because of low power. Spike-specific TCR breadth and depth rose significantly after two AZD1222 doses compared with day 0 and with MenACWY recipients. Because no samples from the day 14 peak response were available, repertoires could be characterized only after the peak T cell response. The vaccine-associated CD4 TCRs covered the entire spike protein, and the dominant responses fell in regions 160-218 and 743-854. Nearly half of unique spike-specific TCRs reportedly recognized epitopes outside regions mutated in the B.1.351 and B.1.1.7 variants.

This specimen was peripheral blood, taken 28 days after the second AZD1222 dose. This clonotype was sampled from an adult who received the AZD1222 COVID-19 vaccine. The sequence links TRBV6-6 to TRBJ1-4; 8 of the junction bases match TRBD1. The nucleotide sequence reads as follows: TGTGCCAGCAGCCGAATCGGACAGGGAGATGAAAAACTGTTTTTT. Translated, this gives CASSRIGQGDEKLFF.